Listed below are T cell receptor beta chains from one sample, sequenced in a study of CD8 T cells in ankylosing spondylitis. TCRdb used MiXCR to reprocess the 5' RACE reads, holding one entry per CDR3 protein. This sample yields 700,000 or so distinct CDR3 sequences, of which 19% are seen a single time; under 20% belongs to the top ten. Sequencing was done on a sample of blood, either unsorted or a sorted T cell fraction (not recorded which). These receptors all come from a male donor with ankylosing spondylitis. Both conserved end residues are part of each CDR3. A D gene is named only where the DNA matches it firmly. Size is stated for part of the rows, as once, few or many counts, or as a class when the clone is expanded.

J: TRBJ2-3
size: .
D: TRBD2
V: TRBV9
DNA: TGTGCCAGCAGCGTAGTAGGCGTTGGCGGGGGGCCGATAGATACGCAGTATTTT
CDR3: CASSVVGVGGGPIDTQYF

J: TRBJ2-7
size: .
D: .
V: TRBV6-1
DNA: TGTGCCAGCGCTGCAGGGTACTCCTACGAGCAGTACTTC
CDR3: CASAAGYSYEQYF

J: TRBJ2-7
size: few
D: .
V: TRBV5-5
DNA: TGTGCCAGCATGCAAGGGTTGGGTCTGGACAACTACGAGCAGTACTTC
CDR3: CASMQGLGLDNYEQYF

J: TRBJ2-5
size: .
D: TRBD1
V: TRBV20-1
DNA: TGCAGTGCCAACCCTCGGCAGGGGGTTCGAGGGACCCAGTACTTC
CDR3: CSANPRQGVRGTQYF

J: TRBJ1-4
size: few
D: .
V: TRBV12-3/TRBV12-4
DNA: TGTGCCAGCAGTGTAGGGACTGGGAAGAGGGATCAAAAACTGTTTTTT
CDR3: CASSVGTGKRDQKLFF

J: TRBJ2-7
size: few
D: .
V: TRBV28
DNA: TGTGCCAGCAGTTCCCCAGGGGCGAGCTCCTACGAGCAGTACTTC
CDR3: CASSSPGASSYEQYF

J: TRBJ2-7
size: few
D: TRBD1
V: TRBV6-1
DNA: TGTGCCAGCACTCTAAAGGGGACAGGGTTCTCCTACGAGCAGTACTTC
CDR3: CASTLKGTGFSYEQYF

J: TRBJ1-5
size: .
D: .
V: TRBV6-5
DNA: TGTGCCAGCAGTTCAGCAGGGTCGAATCAGCCCCAGCATTTT
CDR3: CASSSAGSNQPQHF

J: TRBJ2-7
size: .
D: .
V: TRBV6-1
DNA: TGTGCCAGCAGTCGCGCCCGACCGGCGGATGAGCAGTACTTC
CDR3: CASSRARPADEQYF

J: TRBJ2-4
size: .
D: TRBD2
V: TRBV10-3
DNA: TGTGCCACTCAGGGAGCGGGAGAAGCCAAAAACATTCAGTACTTC
CDR3: CATQGAGEAKNIQYF

J: TRBJ2-3
size: .
D: .
V: TRBV12-3/TRBV12-4
DNA: TGTGCCAGCAGGACACCCAGGAAACGAGATACGCAGTATTTT
CDR3: CASRTPRKRDTQYF

J: TRBJ1-6
size: few
D: TRBD1
V: TRBV3-1
DNA: TGTGCCAGCAGCTCGGTGGGGACAGGGAACAGGAATTCACCCCTCCACTTT
CDR3: CASSSVGTGNRNSPLHF

J: TRBJ2-1
size: .
D: TRBD2
V: TRBV20-1
DNA: TGCAGTGCTAGAGATATAGCGGGGGTCCACGATGAGCAGTTCTTC
CDR3: CSARDIAGVHDEQFF

J: TRBJ2-1
size: few
D: .
V: TRBV10-3
DNA: TGTGCCATCAGTGAGTCGTTGAGGGAGCGGGACAATGAGCAGTTCTTC
CDR3: CAISESLRERDNEQFF

J: TRBJ1-5
size: .
D: .
V: TRBV27
DNA: TGTGCCAGCAGGGACAGTCTATATAGCAATCAGCCCCAGCATTTT
CDR3: CASRDSLYSNQPQHF

J: TRBJ1-4
size: many
D: .
V: TRBV20-1
DNA: TGCAGTGCTTCCCTAGGAGAAAAACTGTTTTTT
CDR3: CSASLGEKLFF

J: TRBJ2-1
size: many
D: TRBD1
V: TRBV5-1
DNA: TGCGCCAGCAGCTTGGCCCCGGGACAGTGGAATGAGCAGTTCTTC
CDR3: CASSLAPGQWNEQFF

J: TRBJ1-3
size: .
D: .
V: TRBV29-1
DNA: TGCAGCGTCCCGGGGGGGAGCTCTGGAAACACCATATATTTT
CDR3: CSVPGGSSGNTIYF

J: TRBJ2-1
size: few
D: .
V: TRBV12-3/TRBV12-4
DNA: TGTGCCAGCAGTTCGGGATTTTCTGCCTACAATGAGCAGTTCTTC
CDR3: CASSSGFSAYNEQFF

J: TRBJ2-2
size: few
D: .
V: TRBV6-4
DNA: TGTGCCAGCAGTGACTCAGGGGACACCGGGGAGCTGTTTTTT
CDR3: CASSDSGDTGELFF

J: TRBJ2-2
size: many
D: .
V: TRBV12-3/TRBV12-4
DNA: TGTGCCAGCAGTTTTCGTGAACGACCGAACACCGGGGAGCTGTTTTTT
CDR3: CASSFRERPNTGELFF

J: TRBJ1-5
size: .
D: .
V: TRBV7-9
DNA: TGTGCCAGCAGCCCGGGACGCGATTCATATAGCAATCAGCCCCAGCATTTT
CDR3: CASSPGRDSYSNQPQHF

J: TRBJ1-5
size: few
D: TRBD1
V: TRBV11-2
DNA: TGTGCCAGCAGCCCGATGGGACAGGGGTTAAGGAGCAATCAGCCCCAGCATTTT
CDR3: CASSPMGQGLRSNQPQHF

J: TRBJ2-7
size: .
D: TRBD2
V: TRBV29-1
DNA: TGCAGCGTTGAGACTAGCGGGAAGACCGACGAGCAGTACTTC
CDR3: CSVETSGKTDEQYF

J: TRBJ2-1
size: few
D: TRBD2
V: TRBV12-3/TRBV12-4
DNA: TGTGCCAGCACCCCCCAGCGGGGGGGCTCCTACAATGAGCAGTTCTTC
CDR3: CASTPQRGGSYNEQFF

J: TRBJ2-7
size: once
D: .
V: TRBV5-4
DNA: TGTGCCAGCAGCTTGTGGCCATATTCAACCTACGAGCAGTACTTC
CDR3: CASSLWPYSTYEQYF

J: TRBJ1-4
size: .
D: TRBD1
V: TRBV4-1
DNA: TGCGCCAGCAGCCAAGATCGCGACAGGGGGCATATAACTAATGAAAAACTGTTTTTT
CDR3: CASSQDRDRGHITNEKLFF

J: TRBJ1-4
size: few
D: TRBD1
V: TRBV5-1
DNA: TGCGCCAGCAGCTTGGGGACAGGGGTCGATACCTGGCGACTGTTTTTT
CDR3: CASSLGTGVDTWRLFF

J: TRBJ2-3
size: many
D: TRBD1
V: TRBV12-3/TRBV12-4
DNA: TGTGCCAGCAGCAGACAGGGTAGCACAGATACGCAGTATTTT
CDR3: CASSRQGSTDTQYF

J: TRBJ2-3
size: few
D: .
V: TRBV4-1
DNA: TGCGCCAGCAGCCAAGATCCCCCATTCACAGATACGCAGTATTTT
CDR3: CASSQDPPFTDTQYF

J: TRBJ1-2
size: .
D: .
V: TRBV7-2
DNA: TGTGCCAGCAGCAAACCTGGGTACTATGGCTACACCTTC
CDR3: CASSKPGYYGYTF

J: TRBJ1-1
size: .
D: .
V: TRBV12-3/TRBV12-4
DNA: TGTGCCAGCAGTTTGGTGGCCGCGTGGCAGAACACTGAAGCTTTCTTT
CDR3: CASSLVAAWQNTEAFF

J: TRBJ2-2
size: .
D: .
V: TRBV20-1
DNA: TGCAGTGCCGTAAGGCGTCAGCCGAACACCGGGGAGCTGTTTTTT
CDR3: CSAVRRQPNTGELFF

J: TRBJ2-7
size: few
D: .
V: TRBV29-1
DNA: TGCAGCGCCCCGACAGGATGGGCCTCGAACCCCTACGAGCAGTACTTC
CDR3: CSAPTGWASNPYEQYF

J: TRBJ2-3
size: .
D: TRBD2
V: TRBV15
DNA: TGTGCCACCAGCAGGTCACTAGCGGCTAGCACAGATACGCAGTATTTT
CDR3: CATSRSLAASTDTQYF

J: TRBJ2-1
size: few
D: TRBD2
V: TRBV28
DNA: TGTGCCAGCAGCCTCATAGCGGGAAGCTCCTACAATGAGCAGTTCTTC
CDR3: CASSLIAGSSYNEQFF